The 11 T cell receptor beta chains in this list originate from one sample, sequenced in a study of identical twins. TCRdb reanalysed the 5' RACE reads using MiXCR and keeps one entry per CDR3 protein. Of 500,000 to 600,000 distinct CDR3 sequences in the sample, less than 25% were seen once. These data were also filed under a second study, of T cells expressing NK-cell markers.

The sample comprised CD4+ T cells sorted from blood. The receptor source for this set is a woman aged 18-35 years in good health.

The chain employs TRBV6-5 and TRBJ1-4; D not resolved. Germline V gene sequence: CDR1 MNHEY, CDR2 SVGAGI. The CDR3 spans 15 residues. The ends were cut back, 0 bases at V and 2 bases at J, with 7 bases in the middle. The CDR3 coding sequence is TGTGCCAGCAGTTACTCCTACGGCACTAATGAAAAACTGTTTTTT. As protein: CASSYSYGTNEKLFF.

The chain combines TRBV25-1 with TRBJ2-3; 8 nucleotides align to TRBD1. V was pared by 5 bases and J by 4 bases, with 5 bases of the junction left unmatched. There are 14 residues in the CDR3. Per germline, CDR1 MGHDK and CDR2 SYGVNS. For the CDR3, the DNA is TGTGCCAGCAGTACAGGGGGTTATTCAGATACGCAGTATTTT. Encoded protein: CASSTGGYSDTQYF.

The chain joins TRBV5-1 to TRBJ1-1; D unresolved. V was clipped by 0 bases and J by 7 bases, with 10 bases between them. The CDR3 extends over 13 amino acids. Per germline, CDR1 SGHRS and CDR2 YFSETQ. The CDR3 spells CASSLEGRYEAFF. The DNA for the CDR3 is TGCGCCAGCAGCTTGGAAGGGCGCTATGAAGCTTTCTTT.

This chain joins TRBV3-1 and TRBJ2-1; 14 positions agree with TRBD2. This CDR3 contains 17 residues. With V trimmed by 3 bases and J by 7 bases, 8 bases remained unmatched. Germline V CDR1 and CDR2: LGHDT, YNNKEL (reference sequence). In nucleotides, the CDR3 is TGTGCCAGCAGCCAGGGACTAGCGGGAGAAAGAGGAAATGAGCAGTTCTTC. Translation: CASSQGLAGERGNEQFF.

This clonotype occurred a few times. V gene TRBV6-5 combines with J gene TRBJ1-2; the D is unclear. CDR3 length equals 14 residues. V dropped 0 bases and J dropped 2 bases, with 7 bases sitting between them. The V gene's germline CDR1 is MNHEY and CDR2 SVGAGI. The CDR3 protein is CASSYSTRNYGYTF. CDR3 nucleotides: TGTGCCAGCAGTTACTCGACAAGGAACTATGGCTACACCTTC.

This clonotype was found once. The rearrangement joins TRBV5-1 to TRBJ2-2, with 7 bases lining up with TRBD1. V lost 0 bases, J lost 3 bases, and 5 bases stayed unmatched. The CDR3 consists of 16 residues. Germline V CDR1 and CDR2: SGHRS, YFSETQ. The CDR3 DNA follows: TGCGCCAGCAGCTTGGTAGGGGGCGCGGACACCGGGGAGCTGTTTTTT. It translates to CASSLVGGADTGELFF. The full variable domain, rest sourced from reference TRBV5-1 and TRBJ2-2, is KAGVTQTPRYLIKTRGQQVTLSCSPISGHRSVSWYQQTPGQGLQFLFEYFSETQRNKGNFPGRFSGRQFSNSRSEMNVSTLELGDSALYLCASSLVGGADTGELFFGEGSRLTVL.

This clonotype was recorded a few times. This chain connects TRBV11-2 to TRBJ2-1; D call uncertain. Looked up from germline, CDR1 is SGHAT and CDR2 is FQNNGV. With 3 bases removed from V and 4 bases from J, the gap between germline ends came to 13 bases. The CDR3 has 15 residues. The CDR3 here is CASSLNPLPYNEQFF. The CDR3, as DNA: TGTGCCAGCAGCTTGAACCCCCTTCCTTACAATGAGCAGTTCTTC.

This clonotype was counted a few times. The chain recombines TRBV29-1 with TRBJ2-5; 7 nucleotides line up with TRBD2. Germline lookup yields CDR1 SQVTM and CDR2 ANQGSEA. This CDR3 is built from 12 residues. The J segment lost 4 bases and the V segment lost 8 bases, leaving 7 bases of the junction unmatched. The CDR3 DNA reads TGCAGCTTCGCCGGGGAGGGAGAGACCCAGTACTTC. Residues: CSFAGEGETQYF.

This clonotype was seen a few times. Here the CDR3 reads CASSLGRNRGNEQFF. CDR3 sequence (DNA): TGCGCCAGCAGCTTAGGCCGTAACAGGGGCAATGAGCAGTTCTTC. V gene TRBV5-1 combines with J gene TRBJ2-1; TRBD1 aligns across 7 bases. V was pared by 2 bases and J by 6 bases, with 8 bases of the junction left unmatched. CDR3 length equals 15 residues. The germline V gene encodes CDR1 SGHRS and CDR2 YFSETQ.

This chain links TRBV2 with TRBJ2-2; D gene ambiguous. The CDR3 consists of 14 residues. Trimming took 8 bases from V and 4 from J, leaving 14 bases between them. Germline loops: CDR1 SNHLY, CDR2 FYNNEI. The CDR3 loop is CASSDPLSTGELFF. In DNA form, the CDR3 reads TGTGCCAGCTCGGACCCTTTGAGCACCGGGGAGCTGTTTTTT.

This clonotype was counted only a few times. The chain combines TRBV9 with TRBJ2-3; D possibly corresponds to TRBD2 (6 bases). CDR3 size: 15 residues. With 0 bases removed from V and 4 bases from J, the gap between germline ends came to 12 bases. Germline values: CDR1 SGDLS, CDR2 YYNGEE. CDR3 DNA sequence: TGTGCCAGCAGCGTAGCGGGAGTGTATGCAGATACGCAGTATTTT. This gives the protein CASSVAGVYADTQYF.